The 21 T cell receptor beta chains below come from one sample, sequenced in a study of shared clonotypes between healthy human individuals (TCRdb year 2020). For the CD8 naive samples, CD45RO-negative cells were positively selected for CCR7, yielding a CD45RA+CCR7+ population from which TemRA cells were excluded. To prepare the library, the immunoSEQ multiplex PCR assay was applied. TCRdb carries this immuneACCESS record with in-frame sequences only. Its versions omit some clonotypes, under half of them owing to an unresolved V gene in the studies checked, with the rest unexplained. This sample is represented by approximately 1.9 million clones; about 94% of them were singletons. The ten largest clones add up to less than 2% of the sample. Sequencing was performed on naive CD8+ T cells from PBMCs. This specimen's cell subset or site label, interpreted: CD45RA+CCR7+. The receptors shown here come from a man between 18 and 35 years old in good health. Some clones in this sample may be carry-over from other donors' samples.

The CDR3 sequence: CASSLHSTDTQYF. CDR3 in DNA: TGTGCCAGCAGCTTGCATTCTACAGATACGCAGTATTTT. The chain joins TRBV11-3 to TRBJ2-3; D is unclear. CDR3 length: 13 amino acids. The germline CDR1 and CDR2 sequences are SGHNT and YENEEA. V gave up 3 bases and J gave up 3 bases, with 7 bases separating them.

The gene calls are TRBV27 and TRBJ2-3; D possibly uses TRBD1 or TRBD2 (5 bases each). CDR1 and CDR2 (germline): MNHEY, SMNVEV (reference sequence). V was trimmed by 6 bases and J by 0 bases, leaving 13 bases between them. The length of the CDR3 is 15 residues. CDR3 in DNA: TGTGCCAGCAGGGTGACGAGGGACAGCACAGATACGCAGTATTTT. It yields the protein CASRVTRDSTDTQYF.

This chain links TRBV28 with TRBJ1-2; D unclear. Germline CDR1 is MDHEN and CDR2 is SYDVKM. V dropped 3 bases and J dropped 3 bases, with 17 bases sitting between them. The length of the CDR3 is 16 residues. CDR3 in DNA: TGTGCCAGCAGTTTCGCGTCACCCGGAACTCACTATGGCTACACCTTC. Translated, it gives CASSFASPGTHYGYTF.

This chain joins TRBV5-1 and TRBJ1-1, with D hard to call. Germline V gene lookup returns CDR1 SGHRS and CDR2 YFSETQ. The ends were cut back, 4 bases at V and 5 bases at J, with 9 bases in the middle. The CDR3 has 12 amino acids. The DNA of the CDR3 is TGCGCCAGCAGCCCCGTGGGGACTGAAGCTTTCTTT. It yields the protein CASSPVGTEAFF.

V gene TRBV15 combines with J gene TRBJ2-2, with a tentative D call TRBD2 (7 bases). Trimming shortened V by 7 bases and J by 5 bases, and 14 bases separated the two germline ends. CDR1 is LNHNV, CDR2 YYDKDF, per germline (reference sequence). This CDR3 region has 14 residues. The CDR3: CATKRGRGTGELFF. Here the CDR3 DNA reads TGTGCCACCAAGCGGGGTAGGGGGACCGGGGAGCTGTTTTTT.

V and J are TRBV7-9 and TRBJ2-7; 7 positions agree with TRBD1. V lost 2 bases to trimming and J lost 0 bases; unmatched junction nucleotides: 10. This CDR3 is 17 amino acids long. Germline lookup yields CDR1 SEHNR and CDR2 FQNEAQ (reference sequence). The DNA for the CDR3 is TGTGCCAGCAGCTTAACTCCACAGGGGATCAGCTCCTACGAGCAGTACTTC. Amino acids: CASSLTPQGISSYEQYF.

This chain connects TRBV30 to TRBJ2-1, with D maybe TRBD2 (6 bases). The germline V gene has CDR1 GTSNPN and CDR2 SVGIG (reference sequence). CDR3 length: 14 residues. Trimming took 0 bases from V and 4 from J, leaving 10 bases between them. DNA for the CDR3: TGTGCCTGGAGTGTAGGCGGGATTTACAATGAGCAGTTCTTC. Amino acids: CAWSVGGIYNEQFF.

The chain couples TRBV15 to TRBJ2-5, with TRBD2 matching over 8 bases. V gave up 3 bases and J gave up 4 bases; unmatched junction bases: 4. This CDR3 has 14 amino acids. CDR1 and CDR2 from the germline V gene are LNHNV and YYDKDF (reference sequence). The CDR3 nucleotides read TGTGCCACCAGCAGTCGACTAGCGCCAGAGACCCAGTACTTC. Translating gives CATSSRLAPETQYF. Supplemented by reference TRBV15 and TRBJ2-5, the full variable domain reads DAMVIQNPRYQVTQFGKPVTLSCSQTLNHNVMYWYQQKSSQAPKLLFHYYDKDFNNEADTPDNFQSRRPNTSFCFLDIRSPGLGDTAMYLCATSSRLAPETQYFGPGTRLLVL.

The rearrangement joins TRBV9 to TRBJ1-2; a possible D gene is TRBD1 (5 bases). CDR1 and CDR2 (germline): SGDLS, YYNGEE. The CDR3 consists of 14 residues. The V gene lost 3 bases and the J gene lost 3 bases, with 12 bases spanning the gap. CDR3 loop: CASSGSKGYYGYTF. CDR3 sequence (DNA): TGTGCCAGCAGCGGAAGTAAGGGGTACTATGGCTACACCTTC.

The gene calls are TRBV11-2 and TRBJ2-3; unclear D gene. V was cut by 4 bases and J by 5 bases, with 10 bases left in between. Germline CDR1 SGHAT, CDR2 FQNNGV. The CDR3 sequence is 13 residues long. The CDR3: CASSSADGDTQYF. CDR3 in DNA: TGTGCCAGCAGCTCCGCAGATGGAGATACGCAGTATTTT.

The rearrangement links TRBV19 to TRBJ1-2; 8 bases map to TRBD1. Germline CDR1 is LNHDA and CDR2 is SQIVND (reference sequence). V shed 7 bases, J shed 4 bases, and the junction held 8 bases outside the gene matches. The CDR3 spans 14 residues. The CDR3 is CASTGTGGFYGYTF. In nucleotides, the CDR3 is TGTGCCAGTACCGGGACAGGCGGATTCTATGGCTACACCTTC.

This chain joins TRBV5-1 and TRBJ2-1; 12 bases agree with TRBD2. V shed 3 bases and J 7 bases; nucleotides not matched to a gene: 5. From germline, CDR1 is SGHRS and CDR2 YFSETQ. The CDR3 contains 15 residues. In DNA, the CDR3 is TGCGCCAGCAGCTCGGGACTAGCGGGCTCAAATGAGCAGTTCTTC. Translated: CASSSGLAGSNEQFF.

The V gene is TRBV27, the J gene TRBJ2-1; D assignment may be TRBD1 or TRBD2 (5 bases each). CDR3 length equals 17 residues. V shed 5 bases and J shed 7 bases, with 24 bases lying between them. The germline V gene has CDR1 MNHEY and CDR2 SMNVEV (reference sequence). The DNA of the CDR3 is TGTGCCAGCAGTCCCGCCGGCGAGGGGCGAGGGTGGAATGAGCAGTTCTTC. Protein sequence: CASSPAGEGRGWNEQFF.

This clone was picked up one time. The genes are TRBV6-5 and TRBJ2-5, with D possibly being TRBD2 (5 bases). Germline V gene sequence: CDR1 MNHEY, CDR2 SVGAGI. Trimming took off 0 bases at V and 5 bases at J, with 13 bases between the two ends. CDR3 length: 15 amino acids. The CDR3 nucleotides are TGTGCCAGCAGTTACTCAGGCTCCCCGGGGGAGACCCAGTACTTC. Translating gives CASSYSGSPGETQYF.

The chain uses TRBV28 and TRBJ2-1, with no clear D. Trimming removed 7 bases from V and 3 bases from J, with 10 bases in between. This CDR3 contains 13 residues. Per the germline V gene, CDR1 is MDHEN and CDR2 is SYDVKM. CDR3 protein: CASTETDYNEQFF. CDR3 coding DNA: TGTGCCAGCACTGAGACGGACTACAATGAGCAGTTCTTC.

V is TRBV30 and J is TRBJ1-3; perhaps TRBD1 as D (5 bases). Trimming removed 1 base from V and 4 bases from J, with 14 bases in between. Germline V CDR1 and CDR2: GTSNPN, SVGIG (reference sequence). The CDR3 runs to 15 residues. Here the CDR3 DNA reads TGTGCCTGGAGTGACCTTACCGCAGGGGGAAACACCATATATTTT. It specifies CAWSDLTAGGNTIYF.

The genes are TRBV28 and TRBJ2-1, with 10 positions matching TRBD2. This CDR3 is built from 16 residues. CDR1 and CDR2 from the germline V gene are MDHEN and SYDVKM. V shed 3 bases and J 3 bases; nucleotides not matched to a gene: 5. CDR3 nucleotide sequence: TGTGCCAGCAGTTTCGTTACTAGCGGGGTCTACAATGAGCAGTTCTTC. The encoded protein is CASSFVTSGVYNEQFF.

The chain recombines TRBV6-1 with TRBJ2-2; no firm D call. Trimming cost V 1 base and J 4 bases, with 16 bases left between them. The CDR3 is made up of 17 amino acids. Germline CDR1 reads MNHNS; CDR2 reads SASEGT. CDR3 nucleotide sequence: TGTGCCAGCAGTGAAGATCAGGCCCCCCTCCCCACCGGGGAGCTGTTTTTT. This gives the protein CASSEDQAPLPTGELFF.

The chain joins TRBV7-9 to TRBJ2-1; TRBD2 aligns across 8 bases. V dropped 3 bases and J dropped 15; count of bases not matched to a gene: 4. The CDR3 runs to 11 residues. Germline CDR1 and CDR2: SEHNR and FQNEAQ (reference sequence). The CDR3 reads CASSLGTSLFF. In DNA form, the CDR3 reads TGTGCCAGCAGCTTGGGGACTAGTCTGTTCTTC.

Worth noting for this clone: This sample also contains other DNA sequences that code for the same CDR3. The chain recombines TRBV19 with TRBJ1-1, with 10 bases matching TRBD1. CDR1 LNHDA and CDR2 SQIVND come from the germline V gene (reference sequence). With V trimmed by 2 bases and J by 5 bases, 2 bases remained unmatched. The CDR3 covers 14 residues. This CDR3 is CASSIRDRGTEAFF. The CDR3 DNA sequence: TGTGCCAGTAGTATAAGGGACAGGGGAACTGAAGCTTTCTTT. The whole variable domain, remainder taken from reference TRBV19 and TRBJ1-1, is DGGITQSPKYLFRKEGQNVTLSCEQNLNHDAMYWYRQDPGQGLRLIYYSQIVNDFQKGDIAEGYSVSREKKESFPLTVTSAQKNPTAFYLCASSIRDRGTEAFFGQGTRLTVV.

The CDR3 nucleotides are TGTGCCAGTAGCCCCCAGGGCCTAGTCCCCCTCTACGAGCAGTACTTC. This translates into CASSPQGLVPLYEQYF. This chain joins TRBV19 and TRBJ2-7; TRBD1 might be the D (5 bases). Deletions cut 6 bases from V and 3 bases from J, with 21 bases between. The CDR3 totals 16 residues. Germline values: CDR1 LNHDA, CDR2 SQIVND (reference sequence). The full variable domain, its missing parts supplied by reference TRBV19 and TRBJ2-7, is DGGITQSPKYLFRKEGQNVTLSCEQNLNHDAMYWYRQDPGQGLRLIYYSQIVNDFQKGDIAEGYSVSREKKESFPLTVTSAQKNPTAFYLCASSPQGLVPLYEQYFGPGTRLTVT.